The 19 T cell receptor beta chains reported below all come from one sample, sequenced in a study of CD8+ T cells in alopecia areata. After isolation, RNA underwent reverse transcription to generate cDNA as the sequencing template. Repertoires were generated with immunoSEQ multiplex PCR, while TCRdb's copy carries only in-frame clones and drops some. This table holds approximately 150,000 clones, approximately 87% found once. This sample comprised CD8+ T cells sorted from blood, obtained at week 0. The source of these receptors is a human donor with alopecia areata.

The chain couples TRBV7-6 to TRBJ2-1; 9 nucleotides align to TRBD2. V lost 8 bases and J lost 2; bases outside the gene matches: 7. Per germline, CDR1 SGHVS and CDR2 FNYEAQ. The CDR3 spans 15 residues. The CDR3 loop is CASLPTSGTYNEQFF. The DNA of the CDR3 is TGTGCCAGCTTACCGACTAGCGGTACCTACAATGAGCAGTTCTTC.

This rearrangement joins TRBV29-1 to TRBJ2-2, with 7 bases matching TRBD1. Germline assignment: CDR1 SQVTM and CDR2 ANQGSEA. V lost 3 bases, J lost 3 bases, and 10 bases stayed unmatched. The CDR3 sequence is 16 residues long. Here the CDR3 reads CSVEDRLYRDTGELFF. For the CDR3, the DNA is TGCAGCGTTGAGGACAGGTTATACCGTGACACCGGGGAGCTGTTTTTT.

The chain joins TRBV5-1 to TRBJ1-2; D perhaps matches TRBD1 (5 bases). The CDR3 sequence is 14 residues long. In germline, CDR1 is SGHRS, CDR2 YFSETQ. Trimming left V 0 bases short and J 4 bases short, with 10 bases between. The CDR3 sequence: CASSLAGASYGYTF. The CDR3 nucleotides read TGCGCCAGCAGCTTGGCCGGGGCCAGCTATGGCTACACCTTC.

The rearrangement links TRBV7-2 to TRBJ2-7; 14 bases fit TRBD2. CDR3 length: 17 residues. Germline V gene data show CDR1 as SGHTA and CDR2 as FQGNSA. Germline trimming cut 5 bases from V and 4 bases from J; bases unmatched to any gene: 10. CDR3 sequence reads: CASSATSGGARGYEQYF. For the CDR3, the DNA is TGTGCCAGCAGCGCGACTAGCGGGGGGGCGAGAGGGTACGAGCAGTACTTC.

The sample holds a few counts of this clone. The chain uses TRBV30 and TRBJ2-1; possibly TRBD2 for D (6 bases). The CDR3 covers 15 residues. V lost 0 bases and J lost 1, with 10 bases in between. The germline V gene encodes CDR1 GTSNPN and CDR2 SVGIG (reference sequence). CDR3 protein: CAWSVVEGSYNEQFF. The CDR3 DNA is TGTGCCTGGAGTGTAGTGGAGGGATCCTACAATGAGCAGTTCTTC.

The chain joins TRBV9 to TRBJ2-1; no firm D call. The CDR3 has 15 residues. The V gene lost 0 bases and the J gene lost 5 bases, with 12 bases spanning the gap. Germline CDR1 and CDR2: SGDLS and YYNGEE. The DNA for the CDR3 is TGTGCCAGCAGCGTAGCTACGCCAGCAGACAATGAGCAGTTCTTC. Protein product: CASSVATPADNEQFF.

The chain employs TRBV5-6 and TRBJ2-5, with TRBD2 matching 12 bases. The end of the DNA is better explained by TRBJ2-7, so the J call may be wrong. The CDR3 consists of 16 residues. The V gene's germline CDR1 is SGHDT and CDR2 YYEEEE. The CDR3 bases are TGTGCCAGCAGCTCTAATCTAGCGGGAGGGCCATACGAGCAGTACTTC. It is translated as CASSSNLAGGPYEQYF.

V gene TRBV19 combines with J gene TRBJ1-2; D not resolved. This CDR3 spans 13 amino acids. Germline lookup yields CDR1 LNHDA and CDR2 SQIVND (reference sequence). The V and J ends lost 6 bases and 3 bases respectively, with 11 bases between them. CDR3 region: CASSLTEDYGYTF. DNA for the CDR3: TGTGCCAGTAGCCTTACAGAGGACTATGGCTACACCTTC.

The rearrangement links TRBV18 to TRBJ2-5; D remains ambiguous. The CDR3 contains 12 residues. CDR1 KGHSH and CDR2 LQKENI come from the germline V gene. V lost 2 bases to trimming and J lost 2 bases, with 3 bases between them. DNA of the CDR3: TGTGCCAGCTCACCAGCTCAAGAGACCCAGTACTTC. This translates into CASSPAQETQYF.

This chain joins TRBV5-6 and TRBJ2-1; the D is unclear. Germline V lookup: CDR1 SGHDT, CDR2 YYEEEE. This CDR3 spans 16 amino acids. V was cut by 4 bases and J by 4 bases, with 18 bases left in between. The CDR3 protein is CASSRSGPVVYNEQFF. The CDR3 DNA reads as TGTGCCAGCAGCCGGTCCGGGCCGGTGGTTTACAATGAGCAGTTCTTC.

A single count supports this clone. V usage is TRBV6-6 and J usage is TRBJ1-1; D is perhaps TRBD1 (5 bases). From germline, CDR1 is MNHNY and CDR2 SVGAGI (reference sequence). The V end was cut by 5 bases, the J end by 0 bases, with 16 bases between. The CDR3 extends over 16 amino acids. CDR3 in amino acids: CASSHEGRRMNTEAFF. The CDR3 DNA reads TGTGCCAGCAGTCACGAGGGGCGTCGTATGAACACTGAAGCTTTCTTT.

The CDR3 protein is CASSLAGLQFF. CDR3 nucleotide sequence: TGTGCCAGCAGCCTAGCGGGCCTGCAGTTCTTC. The V and J genes are TRBV28 and TRBJ2-1, with 8 bases that match TRBD2. Unmatched junction bases numbered 4, after V lost 6 bases and J lost 12 bases. Germline V lookup: CDR1 MDHEN, CDR2 SYDVKM. The CDR3 runs 11 residues.

V is TRBV5-1 and J is TRBJ1-2, with 7 nucleotides matching TRBD1. Germline V CDR1 and CDR2: SGHRS, YFSETQ. V lost 0 bases to trimming and J lost 5 bases; unmatched junction nucleotides: 4. The CDR3 extends over 14 amino acids. Written as DNA, the CDR3 is TGCGCCAGCAGCTTGGACGAGACAGGGTATGGCTACACCTTC. Translation gives CASSLDETGYGYTF.

This chain uses TRBV4-2 with TRBJ2-1; no clear D gene. Germline V gives CDR1 LGHNA, CDR2 YNFKEQ. V was cut by 0 bases and J by 2 bases, with 11 bases left in between. The CDR3 contains 16 residues. The CDR3 nucleotides are TGTGCCAGCAGCCAAGATTCAACCGCGGCCTACAATGAGCAGTTCTTC. Translating it yields CASSQDSTAAYNEQFF.

The V and J genes are TRBV7-7 and TRBJ2-1, with 10 bases matching TRBD1. The CDR3 covers 15 residues. Germline V lookup: CDR1 SSHAT, CDR2 FNYEAQ (reference sequence). V lost 3 bases, J lost 10 bases, and 9 bases stayed unmatched. The DNA of the CDR3 is TGTGCCAGCAGCTTTGGGACAGGGGTTTCGGAGGAGCAGTTCTTC. Translating gives CASSFGTGVSEEQFF.

The chain joins TRBV5-6 to TRBJ2-7; D perhaps matches TRBD1 (6 bases). The germline V gene has CDR1 SGHDT and CDR2 YYEEEE. Between the trimmed V and J ends, which lost 4 bases and 0 bases, there was a span of 11 bases. The CDR3 is made up of 14 amino acids. CDR3 in DNA: TGTGCCAGCAGCCCCACAGGGAGCTCCTACGAGCAGTACTTC. This sequence encodes CASSPTGSSYEQYF. The full variable domain, in which reference TRBV5-6 and TRBJ2-7 provide the parts outside the CDR3, is DAGVTQSPTHLIKTRGQQVTLRCSPKSGHDTVSWYQQALGQGPQFIFQYYEEEERQRGNFPDRFSGHQFPNYSSELNVNALLLGDSALYLCASSPTGSSYEQYFGPGTRLTVT.

The rearrangement joins TRBV30 to TRBJ2-1; D perhaps matches TRBD1 (6 bases). V shed 3 bases and J shed 8 bases, with 11 bases lying between them. In germline, CDR1 is GTSNPN, CDR2 SVGIG (reference sequence). The CDR3 length is 12 residues. The CDR3 reads CAWSPTGHEQFF. The DNA of the CDR3 is TGTGCCTGGAGCCCTACAGGGCATGAGCAGTTCTTC.

CDR3 region: CASSVRQGPNTEAFF. CDR3 bases: TGTGCCAGCAGCGTTCGACAGGGCCCGAACACTGAAGCTTTCTTT. This chain links TRBV13 with TRBJ1-1; 7 nucleotides line up with TRBD1. V trimming: 5 bases; J trimming: 1 base; junction bases outside the gene matches: 7. The CDR3 covers 15 residues. Germline V gene data show CDR1 as PRHDT and CDR2 as FYEKMQ (reference sequence).

The rearrangement joins TRBV7-9 to TRBJ1-1; D uncertain. Trimming removed 5 bases from V and 1 base from J, with 8 bases in between. This CDR3 has 13 residues. Germline lookup yields CDR1 SEHNR and CDR2 FQNEAQ (reference sequence). CDR3 DNA: TGTGCCAGCAGCCCCGGGCCGAACACTGAAGCTTTCTTT. The encoded protein is CASSPGPNTEAFF.